This T cell receptor (beta chain) emerged from a study of tumor and adjacent non-tumor tissue in lung cancer. TCRbeta libraries were built with three rounds of nested PCR, modified from ARM-PCR. TCRdb reprocessed the multiplex PCR reads via MiXCR and lists one record per CDR3 protein. The data contain some 120,000 distinct CDR3 sequences, over 65% of them singletons. The CDR3 runs to 12 residues. Germline assignment: CDR1 MNHNY and CDR2 SVGAGI (reference sequence). RNA was extracted from bulk tissue without any cell sorting. In the case of this clonotype: The CDR3 carries no conserved terminal phenylalanine or tryptophan, so it likely arises from a read error.

What was sequenced was lung tumor tissue. The sequence came from a man in his thirties or forties with non-small cell lung cancer. The chain joins TRBV6-6 to TRBJ2-7, with 8 positions matching TRBD2. CDR3 in amino acids: CASTGGELEQYY. The CDR3 coding sequence is TGCGCCAGCACGGGGGGGGAGCTCGAGCAGTACTAC.